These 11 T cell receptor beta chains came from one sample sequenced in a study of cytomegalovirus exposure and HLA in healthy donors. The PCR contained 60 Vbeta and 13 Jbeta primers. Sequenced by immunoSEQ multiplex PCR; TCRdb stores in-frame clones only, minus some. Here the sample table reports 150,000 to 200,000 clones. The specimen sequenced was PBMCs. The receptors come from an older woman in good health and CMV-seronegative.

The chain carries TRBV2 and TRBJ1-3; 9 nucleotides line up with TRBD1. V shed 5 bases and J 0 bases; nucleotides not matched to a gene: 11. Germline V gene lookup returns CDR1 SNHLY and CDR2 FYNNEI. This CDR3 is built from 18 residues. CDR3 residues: CASSPGQGRGLSGNTIYF. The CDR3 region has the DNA TGTGCCAGCAGTCCGGGACAGGGAAGGGGCCTCTCTGGAAACACCATATATTTT.

CDR3 sequence reads: CATRTRARLANEKLFF. In DNA, the CDR3 is TGTGCCACGAGGACTCGGGCGAGGCTGGCTAATGAAAAACTGTTTTTT. The gene calls are TRBV19 and TRBJ1-4; D unclear. V was clipped by 10 bases and J by 3 bases, with 21 bases between them. The germline CDR1 and CDR2 sequences are LNHDA and SQIVND (reference sequence). There are 16 residues in the CDR3.

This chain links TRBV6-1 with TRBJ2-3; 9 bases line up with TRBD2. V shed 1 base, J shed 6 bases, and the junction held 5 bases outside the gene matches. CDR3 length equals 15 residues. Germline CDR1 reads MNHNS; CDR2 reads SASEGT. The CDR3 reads CASSEGVAGEDTQYF. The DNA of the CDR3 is TGTGCCAGCAGTGAAGGGGTAGCGGGAGAGGATACGCAGTATTTT.

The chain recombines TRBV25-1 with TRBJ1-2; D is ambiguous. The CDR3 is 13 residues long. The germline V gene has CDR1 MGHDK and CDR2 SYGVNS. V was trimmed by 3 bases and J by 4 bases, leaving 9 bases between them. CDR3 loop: CASSDHSSYGYTF. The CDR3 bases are TGTGCCAGCAGTGACCACAGCTCCTATGGCTACACCTTC.

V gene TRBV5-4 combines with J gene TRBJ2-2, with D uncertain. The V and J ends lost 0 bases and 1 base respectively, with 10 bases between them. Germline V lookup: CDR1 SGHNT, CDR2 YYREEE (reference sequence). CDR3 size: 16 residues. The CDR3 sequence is CASSLAPRQNTGELFF. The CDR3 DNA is TGTGCCAGCAGCTTGGCTCCGAGACAGAACACCGGGGAGCTGTTTTTT.

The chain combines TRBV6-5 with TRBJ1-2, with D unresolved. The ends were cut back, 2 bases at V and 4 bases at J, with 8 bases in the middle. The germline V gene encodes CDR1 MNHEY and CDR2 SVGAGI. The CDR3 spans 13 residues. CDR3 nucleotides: TGTGCCAGCAGTTACGGGCCCATCTATGGCTACACCTTC. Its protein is CASSYGPIYGYTF.

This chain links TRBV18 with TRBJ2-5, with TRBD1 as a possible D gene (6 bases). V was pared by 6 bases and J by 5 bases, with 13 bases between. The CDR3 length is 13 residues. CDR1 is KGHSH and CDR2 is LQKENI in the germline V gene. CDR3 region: CASSQQGAETQYF. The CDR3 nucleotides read TGTGCCAGCTCGCAACAGGGCGCGGAGACCCAGTACTTC. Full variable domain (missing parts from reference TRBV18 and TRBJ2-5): NAGVMQNPRHLVRRRGQEARLRCSPMKGHSHVYWYRQLPEEGLKFMVYLQKENIIDESGMPKERFSAEFPKEGPSILRIQQVVRGDSAAYFCASSQQGAETQYFGPGTRLLVL.

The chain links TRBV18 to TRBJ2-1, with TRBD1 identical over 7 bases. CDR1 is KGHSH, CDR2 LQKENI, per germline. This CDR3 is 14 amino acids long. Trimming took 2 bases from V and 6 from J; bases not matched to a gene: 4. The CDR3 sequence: CASSPNRGVNEQFF. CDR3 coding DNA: TGTGCCAGCTCACCAAACAGGGGTGTCAATGAGCAGTTCTTC.

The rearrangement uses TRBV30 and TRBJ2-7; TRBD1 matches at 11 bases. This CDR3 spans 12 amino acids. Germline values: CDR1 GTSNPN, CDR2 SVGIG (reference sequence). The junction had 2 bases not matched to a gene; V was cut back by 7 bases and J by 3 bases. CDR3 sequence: CALGQGVYEQYF. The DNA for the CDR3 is TGTGCCTTGGGACAGGGGGTCTACGAGCAGTACTTC.

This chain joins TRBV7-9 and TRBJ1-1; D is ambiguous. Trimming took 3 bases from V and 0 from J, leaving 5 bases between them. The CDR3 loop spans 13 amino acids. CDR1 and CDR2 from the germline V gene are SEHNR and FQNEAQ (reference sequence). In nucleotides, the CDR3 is TGTGCCAGCAGCTTCGACATGAACACTGAAGCTTTCTTT. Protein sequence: CASSFDMNTEAFF.

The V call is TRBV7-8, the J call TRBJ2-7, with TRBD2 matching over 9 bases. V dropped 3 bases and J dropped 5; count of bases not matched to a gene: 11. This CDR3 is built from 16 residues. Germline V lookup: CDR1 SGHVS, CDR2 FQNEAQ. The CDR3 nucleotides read TGTGCCAGCAGCTTTCACCCAGGGACTAGCTATAACGAGCAGTACTTC. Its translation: CASSFHPGTSYNEQYF.